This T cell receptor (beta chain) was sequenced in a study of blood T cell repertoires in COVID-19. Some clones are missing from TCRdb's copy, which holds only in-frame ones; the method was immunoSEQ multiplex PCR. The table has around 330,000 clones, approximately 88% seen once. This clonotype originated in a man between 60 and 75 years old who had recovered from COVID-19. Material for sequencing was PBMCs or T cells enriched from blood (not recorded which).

CDR3 DNA: TGTGCCAGCAGGTTGGGACAGGGCGTAAACACCATATATTTT. Amino acid sequence: CASRLGQGVNTIYF. The V gene is TRBV6-5, the J gene TRBJ1-3, with 9 bases lining up with TRBD1. The CDR3 has 14 amino acids. The trim removed 6 bases at V and 6 bases at J, leaving 6 bases unmatched. Germline-derived CDR1 and CDR2 are MNHEY and SVGAGI.